The T cell receptor beta chain under discussion was sequenced for a study of blood T cell repertoires in COVID-19. At the level of the study: Acute and convalescent COVID-19 specimens originated in the United States, Italy and Spain. PBMCs, B-cell-depleted T cells, or T cells provided the cDNA or gDNA that made up the material.

The CDR3 runs to 16 residues. Original handling: Nucleated cell counts were estimated from reference gene primer amplification. The data were produced by immunoSEQ multiplex PCR, yet TCRdb's version contains in-frame clones alone and is incomplete. Clone size and the V and J calls come from that table; the DNA yielded D and trimming. The table records about 140,000 clones, around 87% of them present only once. This clone was picked up one time. This receptor was identified in a human donor in a cohort sampled during active COVID-19. V gene TRBV21-1 combines with J gene TRBJ2-1; the table's D call TRBD2 went unverified against the DNA. TRBV21-1 is a listed pseudogene. Sequencing was carried out using peripheral blood. The CDR3 sequence: CASSKGKIAPNNEQFF. The CDR3 region has the DNA TGTGCCAGCAGCAAAGGGAAAATAGCTCCAAACAATGAGCAGTTCTTC.